Listed here are 9 T cell receptor beta chains from one sample, sequenced in a study of cytomegalovirus exposure and HLA in healthy donors. Primers for the PCR totalled 60 Vbeta and 13 Jbeta. TCRdb's table, derived via immunoSEQ multiplex PCR, lists solely in-frame clones and lacks some. The table shows roughly 100,000 clones, with roughly 83% occurring only once. The specimen sequenced was PBMCs. Receptors originate from a man aged 35 to 55 in good health and CMV-seronegative.

The genes are TRBV7-2 and TRBJ2-7, with 10 nucleotides matching TRBD1. This CDR3 is built from 15 residues. The germline V gene encodes CDR1 SGHTA and CDR2 FQGNSA. The junction had 9 bases not matched to a gene; V was cut back by 6 bases and J by 4 bases. The CDR3 is CASRSNPGQGYEQYF. The CDR3 region has the DNA TGTGCCAGCAGATCCAATCCGGGACAGGGGTACGAGCAGTACTTC.

This clone has a single count. The chain carries TRBV6-5 and TRBJ1-2; the D gene is possibly TRBD1 (5 bases). Germline V gives CDR1 MNHEY, CDR2 SVGAGI. This CDR3 contains 14 residues. Trimming cost V 6 bases and J 3 bases, with 14 bases left between them. This chain's CDR3 is CASRSGASHYGYTF. DNA for the CDR3: TGTGCCAGCAGATCTGGGGCGTCCCACTATGGCTACACCTTC.

This clone appeared once. This chain links TRBV30 with TRBJ2-7; D might be TRBD1 (6 bases). The CDR3 totals 15 residues. CDR1 is GTSNPN and CDR2 is SVGIG in the germline V gene (reference sequence). Trimming removed 1 base at V and 6 bases at J, with 19 bases between. The CDR3 sequence: CAWSGGRQVRREQYF. In DNA form, the CDR3 reads TGTGCCTGGAGTGGTGGGAGACAGGTCCGCCGCGAGCAGTACTTC.

The chain is built from TRBV18 and TRBJ1-6; D not certain. The V end was cut by 3 bases, the J end by 9 bases, with 15 bases between. There are 15 residues in the CDR3. Germline CDR1 and CDR2: KGHSH and LQKENI. The CDR3 DNA follows: TGTGCCAGCTCACCTAACACGGGTGTCGGTTCACCCCTCCACTTT. It is translated as CASSPNTGVGSPLHF.

The rearrangement uses TRBV12-5 and TRBJ2-1; the match to TRBD2 covers 12 bases. Germline V gene sequence: CDR1 LGHNT, CDR2 FRNRAP. V lost 0 bases to trimming and J lost 4 bases; unmatched junction nucleotides: 4. This CDR3 is built from 17 residues. CDR3 residues: CASGLVPLAGGYNEQFF. The CDR3 nucleotides are TGTGCTAGTGGTTTGGTTCCACTAGCGGGGGGTTACAATGAGCAGTTCTTC.

This clone was counted a few times. The CDR3 nucleotides are TGTGCCATAGGACAGGGGGAATCCTATAATTCACCCCTCCACTTT. It encodes CAIGQGESYNSPLHF. The chain is built from TRBV2 and TRBJ1-6; 10 bases agree with TRBD1. This CDR3 spans 15 amino acids. Losses at the gene ends were 10 bases for V and 1 base for J; bases not matched to a gene: 4. Germline-derived CDR1 and CDR2 are SNHLY and FYNNEI.

This chain connects TRBV15 to TRBJ2-5; D ambiguous. The J call may not be correct, given that the DNA end is closer to TRBJ2-7. Germline V gives CDR1 LNHNV, CDR2 YYDKDF (reference sequence). There are 11 residues in the CDR3. CDR3 residues: CATSTAYEQYF. The DNA of the CDR3 is TGTGCCACCAGCACCGCCTACGAGCAGTACTTC.

J is TRBJ2-1 and V is TRBV6-6, with a possible D match to TRBD2 (7 bases). Trimming removed 5 bases at V and 12 bases at J, with 14 bases between. This CDR3 is built from 12 residues. Per germline, CDR1 MNHNY and CDR2 SVGAGI (reference sequence). DNA for the CDR3: TGTGCCAGCAGTAGTCGCGGGGGCCCGCAGTTCTTC. Translation gives CASSSRGGPQFF.

The chain employs TRBV25-1 and TRBJ1-1, with a weak D call TRBD1 (5 bases). Germline V gene sequence: CDR1 MGHDK, CDR2 SYGVNS. CDR3 length: 13 residues. Trimming took off 2 bases at V and 2 bases at J, with 6 bases between the two ends. Here the CDR3 DNA reads TGTGCCAGCAGTGAACAGGGAAACACTGAAGCTTTCTTT. Translating it yields CASSEQGNTEAFF.